These 6 T cell receptor beta chains originate from one sample sequenced in a study of T cells in tumors after PD-1 blockade. Method: immunoSEQ multiplex PCR; TCRdb's copy keeps in-frame clones and lacks some. The sample records 20,000 to 25,000 clones, roughly 82% being singletons. Sample: PBMCs, taken after anti-PD-1 treatment. The receptors derive from a human donor with basal cell carcinoma.

V and J are TRBV12-3 or TRBV12-4 and TRBJ2-1; D may be TRBD2 (5 bases). V dropped 6 bases and J dropped 12 bases, with 12 bases sitting between them. This CDR3 has 11 amino acids. The CDR3 spells CASSSDWGQFF. In DNA, the CDR3 is TGTGCCAGCAGCTCGGACTGGGGGCAGTTCTTC.

The genes are TRBV25-1 and TRBJ2-4; 8 bases agree with TRBD1. This CDR3 comprises 16 residues. With V trimmed by 5 bases and J by 2 bases, 8 bases remained unmatched. Germline CDR1 reads MGHDK; CDR2 reads SYGVNS. The CDR3 is CASSPRTGMTKNIQYF. CDR3 DNA: TGTGCCAGCAGTCCTCGGACAGGGATGACCAAAAACATTCAGTACTTC.

The V gene is TRBV27, the J gene TRBJ2-1, with D possibly TRBD2 on 5 matching bases. Between the trimmed V and J ends, which lost 0 bases and 6 bases, there was a span of 18 bases. This CDR3 is 17 amino acids long. Germline CDR1 MNHEY, CDR2 SMNVEV (reference sequence). The CDR3 sequence: CASSLSTGYVGRNEQFF. CDR3 nucleotide sequence: TGTGCCAGCAGTTTATCGACGGGGTACGTCGGCCGCAATGAGCAGTTCTTC.

The chain uses TRBV2 and TRBJ2-1, with 9 nucleotides matching TRBD2. The germline CDR1 and CDR2 sequences are SNHLY and FYNNEI. The CDR3 sequence is 15 residues long. The V segment lost 3 bases and the J segment 2 bases; nucleotides outside the gene matches: 2. This CDR3 reads CASSDRTSAYNEQFF. CDR3 nucleotide sequence: TGTGCCAGCAGTGATCGGACTAGCGCCTACAATGAGCAGTTCTTC.

The chain employs TRBV19 and TRBJ2-7; 9 bases are a match to TRBD1. Per germline, CDR1 LNHDA and CDR2 SQIVND (reference sequence). The CDR3 loop spans 15 amino acids. After removal of 7 bases from V and 4 bases from J, the junction contained 11 bases not matched to a gene. The CDR3 sequence is CASNQPGQGWYEQYF. The CDR3 DNA follows: TGTGCCAGTAACCAGCCGGGACAGGGTTGGTACGAGCAGTACTTC. The full variable domain, its missing parts supplied by reference TRBV19 and TRBJ2-7, is DGGITQSPKYLFRKEGQNVTLSCEQNLNHDAMYWYRQDPGQGLRLIYYSQIVNDFQKGDIAEGYSVSREKKESFPLTVTSAQKNPTAFYLCASNQPGQGWYEQYFGPGTRLTVT.

V is TRBV3-1 (or the pseudogene TRBV3-2) and J is TRBJ2-7; TRBD2 is a possible D gene (5 bases). The V gene lost 4 bases and the J gene lost 0 bases, with 16 bases spanning the gap. The CDR3 is 16 residues long. CDR1 is LGHDT and CDR2 is YNNKEL in the germline V gene (reference sequence). The CDR3 region has the DNA TGTGCCAGCAGCCCCGGAGGAAGACTCTCCTCCTACGAGCAGTACTTC. Translating it yields CASSPGGRLSSYEQYF.